This TCR beta chain appears in the sequencing data of a study of siplizumab effects on memory and regulatory T cells. With respect to this clone: Its specificity is unknown.

Whole-study findings and limits: Relative to controls at more than 25%, mappable alloreactive CD4+ clones exhibited a mean Treg-derived proportion of approximately 70% with siplizumab.

The V gene end was trimmed by 5 bases and the J gene end by 3 bases; junction bases not matched to a gene: 10. This CDR3 region has 16 residues. CDR1 MDHEN and CDR2 SYDVKM come from the germline V gene. Assay used: immunoSEQ multiplex PCR; TCRdb lists only in-frame clones, some missing. Here the sample spans fewer than 110,000 clones, over 90% being singletons. Sequencing input: non-Treg CD4+ T cells sorted from blood. The chain recombines TRBV28 with TRBJ2-1; 7 nucleotides align to TRBD1. This sequence originates from a human donor in good health. The DNA for the CDR3 is TGTGCCAGCAGTCGACAGGGAAAGTTGAACTACAATGAGCAGTTCTTC. Encoded protein: CASSRQGKLNYNEQFF.